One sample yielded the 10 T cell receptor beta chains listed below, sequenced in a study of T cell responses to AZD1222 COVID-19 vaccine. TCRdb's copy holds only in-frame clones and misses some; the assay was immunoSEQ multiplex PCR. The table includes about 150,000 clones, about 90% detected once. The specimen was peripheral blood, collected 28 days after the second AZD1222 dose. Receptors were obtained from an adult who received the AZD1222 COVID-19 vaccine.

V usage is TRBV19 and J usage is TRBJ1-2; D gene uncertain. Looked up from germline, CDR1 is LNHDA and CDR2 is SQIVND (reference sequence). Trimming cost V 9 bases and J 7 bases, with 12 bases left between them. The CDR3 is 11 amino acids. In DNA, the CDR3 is TGTGCCAGCCGTGCGGGGAGTGGCTACACCTTC. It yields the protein CASRAGSGYTF.

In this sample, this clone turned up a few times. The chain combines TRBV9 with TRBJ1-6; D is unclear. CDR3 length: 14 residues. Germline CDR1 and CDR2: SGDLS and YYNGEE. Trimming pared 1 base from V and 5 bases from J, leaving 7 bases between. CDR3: CASSVREDNSPLHF. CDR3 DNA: TGTGCCAGCAGCGTAAGGGAGGATAATTCACCCCTCCACTTT.

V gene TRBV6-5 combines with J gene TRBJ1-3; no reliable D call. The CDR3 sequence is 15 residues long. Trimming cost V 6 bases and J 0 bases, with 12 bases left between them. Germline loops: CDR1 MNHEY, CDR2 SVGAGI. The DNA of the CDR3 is TGTGCCAGCAGCCCAGGACCTAGCTCTGGAAACACCATATATTTT. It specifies CASSPGPSSGNTIYF.

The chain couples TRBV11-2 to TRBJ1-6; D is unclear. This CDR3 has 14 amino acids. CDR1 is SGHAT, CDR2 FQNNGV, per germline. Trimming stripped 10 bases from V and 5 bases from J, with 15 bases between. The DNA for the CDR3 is TGTGCCACCATACGGTGGAGGGATAATTCACCCCTCCACTTT. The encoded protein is CATIRWRDNSPLHF. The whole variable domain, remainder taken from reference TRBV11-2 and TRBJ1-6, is EAGVAQSPRYKIIEKRQSVAFWCNPISGHATLYWYQQILGQGPKLLIQFQNNGVVDDSQLPKDRFSAERLKGVDSTLKIQPAKLEDSAVYLCATIRWRDNSPLHFGNGTRLTVT.

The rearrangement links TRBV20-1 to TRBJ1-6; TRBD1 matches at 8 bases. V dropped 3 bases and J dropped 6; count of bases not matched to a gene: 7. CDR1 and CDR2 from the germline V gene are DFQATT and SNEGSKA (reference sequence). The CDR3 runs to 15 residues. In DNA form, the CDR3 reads TGCAGTGCTAGTACCTCCGGACAGGGTAATTCACCCCTCCACTTT. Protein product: CSASTSGQGNSPLHF.

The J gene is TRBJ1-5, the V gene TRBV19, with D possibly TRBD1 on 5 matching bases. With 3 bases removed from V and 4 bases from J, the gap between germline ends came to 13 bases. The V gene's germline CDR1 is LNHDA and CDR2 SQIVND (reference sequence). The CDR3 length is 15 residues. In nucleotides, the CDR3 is TGTGCCAGTAGTATCCAGAGGGGTAGTAATCAGCCCCAGCATTTT. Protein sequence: CASSIQRGSNQPQHF.

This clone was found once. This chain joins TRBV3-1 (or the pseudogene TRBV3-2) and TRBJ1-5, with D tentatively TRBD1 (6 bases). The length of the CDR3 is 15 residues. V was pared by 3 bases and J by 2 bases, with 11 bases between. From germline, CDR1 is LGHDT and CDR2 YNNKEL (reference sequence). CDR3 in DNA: TGTGCCAGCAGCCATGGGGGCACAGGCAATCAGCCCCAGCATTTT. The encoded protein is CASSHGGTGNQPQHF.

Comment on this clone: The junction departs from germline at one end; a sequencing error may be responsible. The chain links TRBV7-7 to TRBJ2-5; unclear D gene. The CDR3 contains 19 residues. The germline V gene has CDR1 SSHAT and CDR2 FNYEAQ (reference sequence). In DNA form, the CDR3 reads TGTGCTAGCAGCCCCCCTGACGCTCGCCTCCCACTATTCCAAGAGACCCAGTACTTC. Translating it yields CASSPPDARLPLFQETQYF.

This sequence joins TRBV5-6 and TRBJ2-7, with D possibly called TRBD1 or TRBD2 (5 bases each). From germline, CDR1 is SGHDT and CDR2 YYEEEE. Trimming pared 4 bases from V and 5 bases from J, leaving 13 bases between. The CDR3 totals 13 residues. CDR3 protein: CASSPRWGNEQYF. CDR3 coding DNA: TGTGCCAGCAGCCCCCGATGGGGGAACGAGCAGTACTTC. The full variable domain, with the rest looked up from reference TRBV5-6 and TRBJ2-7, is DAGVTQSPTHLIKTRGQQVTLRCSPKSGHDTVSWYQQALGQGPQFIFQYYEEEERQRGNFPDRFSGHQFPNYSSELNVNALLLGDSALYLCASSPRWGNEQYFGPGTRLTVT.

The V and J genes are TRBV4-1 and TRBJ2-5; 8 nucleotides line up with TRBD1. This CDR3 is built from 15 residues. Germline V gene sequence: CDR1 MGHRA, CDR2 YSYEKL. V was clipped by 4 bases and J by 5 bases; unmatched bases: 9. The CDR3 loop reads CASSPSTGGEETQYF. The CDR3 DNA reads TGCGCCAGCAGCCCAAGTACAGGGGGTGAGGAGACCCAGTACTTC.